These T cell receptor beta chains were read from a single sample in a study of blood T cell repertoires in COVID-19. Repertoires were generated with immunoSEQ multiplex PCR, while TCRdb's copy carries only in-frame clones and drops some. The sample holds around 120,000 clones; about four fifths are singletons and the top ten take roughly 9.7%. Sequenced: peripheral blood. These TCRs come from a middle-aged man with active or convalescent COVID-19. Both conserved end residues are part of each CDR3. Each record gives: J gene, V gene, clone size, D gene, CDR3 protein, CDR3 DNA. A D gene is named only where the DNA matches it firmly. Part of the rows lack a size; the others show once, few, many or a class for expanded clones.

j_call: TRBJ2-2
v_call: TRBV6-5
clone_size: -
d_call: -
cdr3_aa: CASNLGGRGAGELFF
cdr3_nt: TGTGCCAGCAATCTCGGGGGGCGCGGGGCCGGGGAGCTGTTTTTT

j_call: TRBJ1-5
v_call: TRBV6-5
clone_size: once
d_call: -
cdr3_aa: CASSTGHYSNQPQHF
cdr3_nt: TGTGCCAGCAGTACAGGGCACTATAGCAATCAGCCCCAGCATTTT

j_call: TRBJ2-7
v_call: TRBV7-2
clone_size: -
d_call: -
cdr3_aa: CASSPSQSGSYEQYF
cdr3_nt: TGTGCCAGCAGCCCGTCTCAATCAGGATCCTACGAGCAGTACTTC

j_call: TRBJ2-7
v_call: TRBV9
clone_size: -
d_call: -
cdr3_aa: CASSVVPGSYEQYF
cdr3_nt: TGTGCCAGCAGCGTAGTTCCCGGGTCCTACGAGCAGTACTTC

j_call: TRBJ1-1
v_call: TRBV5-6
clone_size: -
d_call: TRBD1
cdr3_aa: CASSLRGRGTEAFF
cdr3_nt: TGTGCCAGCAGCTTGAGGGGGCGAGGCACTGAAGCTTTCTTT

j_call: TRBJ1-2
v_call: TRBV6-5
clone_size: -
d_call: -
cdr3_aa: CASSSTNRVGYTF
cdr3_nt: TGTGCCAGCAGTTCGACTAACAGGGTTGGCTACACCTTC

j_call: TRBJ2-7
v_call: TRBV6-5
clone_size: -
d_call: -
cdr3_aa: CASSYVGGSEQYF
cdr3_nt: TGTGCCAGCAGTTACGTGGGGGGAAGCGAGCAGTACTTC

j_call: TRBJ2-3
v_call: TRBV6-4
clone_size: few
d_call: TRBD2
cdr3_aa: CASSDTSGGADTQYF
cdr3_nt: TGTGCCAGCAGTGACACTAGCGGGGGGGCAGATACGCAGTATTTT

j_call: TRBJ1-2
v_call: TRBV19
clone_size: once
d_call: TRBD1
cdr3_aa: CASSTTGVWYTF
cdr3_nt: TGTGCCAGTAGTACAACAGGGGTTTGGTACACCTTC

j_call: TRBJ2-1
v_call: TRBV5-6
clone_size: -
d_call: TRBD1
cdr3_aa: CASSLEGTGYNEQFF
cdr3_nt: TGTGCCAGCAGCCTTGAAGGGACAGGATACAATGAGCAGTTCTTC

j_call: TRBJ2-3
v_call: TRBV24-1
clone_size: once
d_call: TRBD2
cdr3_aa: CATSGARGSSDTQYF
cdr3_nt: TGTGCCACCAGTGGAGCGCGGGGGAGCTCAGATACGCAGTATTTT

j_call: TRBJ2-3
v_call: TRBV18
clone_size: few
d_call: -
cdr3_aa: CASSPQRQSIYTDTQYF
cdr3_nt: TGTGCCAGCTCACCACAGAGACAGTCTATTTACACAGATACGCAGTATTTT

j_call: TRBJ2-5
v_call: TRBV11-2
clone_size: -
d_call: TRBD2
cdr3_aa: CASSLGPAGGQETQYF
cdr3_nt: TGTGCCAGCAGCCTAGGGCCAGCGGGGGGCCAAGAGACCCAGTACTTC

j_call: TRBJ2-7
v_call: TRBV28
clone_size: -
d_call: -
cdr3_aa: CASSGPLYEQYF
cdr3_nt: TGTGCCAGCAGTGGGCCGCTCTACGAGCAGTACTTC

j_call: TRBJ2-7
v_call: TRBV4-1
clone_size: -
d_call: TRBD2
cdr3_aa: CASSQERGDSYEQYF
cdr3_nt: TGCGCCAGCAGCCAAGAGCGGGGGGATTCCTACGAGCAGTACTTC

j_call: TRBJ2-1
v_call: TRBV20-1
clone_size: once
d_call: TRBD1
cdr3_aa: CSASRTGNEQFF
cdr3_nt: TGCAGTGCTAGTAGGACAGGGAATGAGCAGTTCTTC

j_call: TRBJ2-7
v_call: TRBV6-5
clone_size: -
d_call: TRBD1
cdr3_aa: CASSYSWDRPSYEQYF
cdr3_nt: TGTGCCAGCAGTTACTCGTGGGACAGGCCCTCCTACGAGCAGTACTTC

j_call: TRBJ2-6
v_call: TRBV12-5
clone_size: -
d_call: -
cdr3_aa: CASGPHLGSGLSGANVLTF
cdr3_nt: TGTGCTAGTGGCCCCCACCTAGGAAGCGGGCTCTCTGGGGCCAACGTCCTGACTTTC

j_call: TRBJ1-1
v_call: TRBV6-4
clone_size: -
d_call: -
cdr3_aa: CASSRGGVAFF
cdr3_nt: TGTGCCAGCAGCAGGGGAGGGGTGGCTTTCTTT

j_call: TRBJ1-5
v_call: TRBV5-6
clone_size: -
d_call: -
cdr3_aa: CASALGAENQPQHF
cdr3_nt: TGTGCCAGCGCCCTTGGCGCGGAAAATCAGCCCCAGCATTTT

j_call: TRBJ2-5
v_call: TRBV12-3/TRBV12-4
clone_size: -
d_call: TRBD1
cdr3_aa: CASRTGVGTQYF
cdr3_nt: TGTGCCAGCAGAACAGGGGTGGGGACCCAGTACTTC

j_call: TRBJ1-4
v_call: TRBV18
clone_size: -
d_call: -
cdr3_aa: CASSPRVAGANEKLFF
cdr3_nt: TGTGCCAGCTCACCACGGGTGGCGGGTGCTAATGAAAAACTGTTTTTT

j_call: TRBJ1-1
v_call: TRBV27
clone_size: -
d_call: -
cdr3_aa: CASTSFTEAFF
cdr3_nt: TGTGCCAGCACCTCGTTCACTGAAGCTTTCTTT

j_call: TRBJ1-1
v_call: TRBV5-1
clone_size: -
d_call: TRBD1
cdr3_aa: CASTGQGGGTEAFF
cdr3_nt: TGCGCCAGCACCGGACAGGGGGGTGGCACTGAAGCTTTCTTT

j_call: TRBJ2-7
v_call: TRBV19
clone_size: -
d_call: TRBD1
cdr3_aa: CASSGGQGPYEQYF
cdr3_nt: TGTGCCAGTAGCGGAGGACAGGGTCCCTACGAGCAGTACTTC

j_call: TRBJ1-2
v_call: TRBV28
clone_size: -
d_call: TRBD1
cdr3_aa: CASSYLLPQGMYGYTF
cdr3_nt: TGTGCCAGCAGTTACCTACTACCACAGGGGATGTATGGCTACACCTTC

j_call: TRBJ1-1
v_call: TRBV11-3
clone_size: once
d_call: -
cdr3_aa: CASSSPPVQVLNTEAFF
cdr3_nt: TGTGCCAGCAGCTCCCCCCCGGTACAGGTGCTAAACACTGAAGCTTTCTTT

j_call: TRBJ2-3
v_call: TRBV7-9
clone_size: -
d_call: TRBD2
cdr3_aa: CASSRSTTVGGDTQYF
cdr3_nt: TGTGCCAGCAGCCGTTCCACGACTGTGGGGGGGGATACGCAGTATTTT

j_call: TRBJ2-7
v_call: TRBV10-2
clone_size: many
d_call: TRBD1
cdr3_aa: CASSGDSSYEQYF
cdr3_nt: TGCGCCAGCAGCGGGGACAGCTCCTACGAGCAGTACTTC

j_call: TRBJ2-1
v_call: TRBV29-1
clone_size: -
d_call: TRBD2
cdr3_aa: CSVEDRAGGGMYNEQFF
cdr3_nt: TGCAGCGTTGAAGATCGGGCGGGGGGCGGAATGTACAATGAGCAGTTCTTC

j_call: TRBJ1-5
v_call: TRBV10-1
clone_size: -
d_call: TRBD1
cdr3_aa: CASSTGDSNQPQHF
cdr3_nt: TGCGCCAGCAGCACAGGGGATAGCAATCAGCCCCAGCATTTT

j_call: TRBJ2-1
v_call: TRBV25-1
clone_size: -
d_call: TRBD1
cdr3_aa: CASSEPGTGGREQFF
cdr3_nt: TGTGCCAGCAGTGAACCCGGGACAGGGGGCCGTGAGCAGTTCTTC

j_call: TRBJ2-5
v_call: TRBV25-1
clone_size: -
d_call: -
cdr3_aa: CASSEQGQRGETQYF
cdr3_nt: TGTGCCAGCAGTGAGCAGGGACAAAGGGGAGAGACCCAGTACTTC

j_call: TRBJ1-2
v_call: TRBV5-1
clone_size: -
d_call: -
cdr3_aa: CASSPAGTYGYTF
cdr3_nt: TGCGCCAGCAGCCCTGCGGGGACGTATGGCTACACCTTC

j_call: TRBJ1-6
v_call: TRBV6-1
clone_size: -
d_call: -
cdr3_aa: CASSEALGAGPYNSPLHF
cdr3_nt: TGTGCCAGCAGTGAAGCGCTGGGGGCGGGCCCCTATAATTCACCCCTCCACTTT

j_call: TRBJ1-5
v_call: TRBV30
clone_size: -
d_call: TRBD1
cdr3_aa: CAWRQGVGQPQHF
cdr3_nt: TGTGCCTGGCGACAGGGGGTTGGTCAGCCCCAGCATTTT

j_call: TRBJ2-6
v_call: TRBV7-3
clone_size: -
d_call: -
cdr3_aa: CASSSEDRPVFRGANVLTF
cdr3_nt: TGTGCCAGCAGCTCAGAGGACAGACCGGTTTTTCGTGGGGCCAACGTCCTGACTTTC